Below are 7 T cell receptor beta chains sequenced from a single sample in a study of blood T cell repertoires in COVID-19. The method was immunoSEQ multiplex PCR; TCRdb's version includes in-frame clones alone and lacks a portion of them. The profile shows some 50,000 clones, approximately 80% of them singletons. The sample taken for sequencing was peripheral blood. The origin of the receptors is a man over 45 with acute or convalescent COVID-19.

The chain has TRBV9 and TRBJ2-2; TRBD1 is a possible D gene (6 bases). CDR1 and CDR2 from the germline V gene are SGDLS and YYNGEE. The CDR3 sequence is 15 residues long. Trimming removed 0 bases from V and 1 base from J, with 7 bases in between. The CDR3 DNA reads TGTGCCAGCAGCGTAGGGGGGCTGAACACCGGGGAGCTGTTTTTT. This encodes CASSVGGLNTGELFF.

The J gene is TRBJ1-5, the V gene TRBV19; D is perhaps TRBD1 (6 bases). V was clipped by 6 bases and J by 1 base, with 13 bases between them. The CDR3 totals 15 residues. From germline, CDR1 is LNHDA and CDR2 SQIVND (reference sequence). CDR3 region: CASRPLQGSNQPQHF. The CDR3 DNA sequence: TGTGCCAGTAGACCTTTACAGGGAAGCAATCAGCCCCAGCATTTT.

This clone was counted between two and nine times. The V call is TRBV9, the J call TRBJ2-1, with D tentatively TRBD2 (6 bases). Between the trimmed V and J ends, which lost 2 bases and 2 bases, there was a span of 11 bases. Germline V gene data show CDR1 as SGDLS and CDR2 as YYNGEE. The CDR3 spans 15 residues. CDR3 bases: TGTGCCAGCAGCGTGAGTGGGGGGACCTACAATGAGCAGTTCTTC. This sequence encodes CASSVSGGTYNEQFF.

The J gene is TRBJ1-1, the V gene TRBV28; weak D call: TRBD1 (6 bases). The CDR3 contains 12 residues. Trimming left V 7 bases short and J 1 base short, with 7 bases between. Germline loops: CDR1 MDHEN, CDR2 SYDVKM. The CDR3 loop reads CASKTGNTEAFF. CDR3 bases: TGTGCCAGCAAGACAGGGAACACTGAAGCTTTCTTT.

The J gene is TRBJ2-3, the V gene TRBV6-6; 9 bases map to TRBD1. This CDR3 comprises 15 residues. Germline V gene data show CDR1 as MNHNY and CDR2 as SVGAGI (reference sequence). Trimming at V came to 8 bases and at J to 3 bases, leaving 9 bases not matched to a gene. The CDR3 loop reads CASALQGAGTDTQYF. The CDR3 nucleotides read TGTGCCAGCGCCCTACAGGGGGCAGGGACAGATACGCAGTATTTT.

The V and J genes are TRBV4-1 and TRBJ2-7; the match to TRBD2 covers 16 bases. Germline lookup yields CDR1 MGHRA and CDR2 YSYEKL. There are 17 residues in the CDR3. Losses at the gene ends were 5 bases for V and 2 bases for J; bases not matched to a gene: 6. The CDR3 DNA sequence: TGCGCCAGCAGCACGGGACTAGCGGGAGGGCGAACCTACGAGCAGTACTTC. It translates to CASSTGLAGGRTYEQYF.

The chain uses TRBV6-5 and TRBJ2-7; 8 nucleotides line up with TRBD1. Trimming took 5 bases from V and 0 from J; bases not matched to a gene: 6. This CDR3 has 15 residues. Germline V gene sequence: CDR1 MNHEY, CDR2 SVGAGI. CDR3 DNA sequence: TGTGCCAGCAGTCGCCTGGGACAGGCCTCCTACGAGCAGTACTTC. Residues: CASSRLGQASYEQYF.